This TCR beta chain is drawn from a study of T cells in Graves' hyperthyroidism and ophthalmopathy. The study's findings and limits: A model built on 13 V-J features separated ophthalmopathy from stable hyperthyroidism.

Stable hyperthyroidism: no ophthalmopathy progression over 18 months of follow-up. V was clipped by 6 bases and J by 2 bases; unmatched bases: 9. CDR3 length: 16 residues. Germline V gene data show CDR1 as MNHEY and CDR2 as SVGEGT. Concerning this clonotype itself: Its cognate antigen is unknown.

Amplified TCR beta CDR3 regions came from RNA transcripts. Primed by the HTBI set, a first-round RT-PCR was run on the TCR CDR3. TCRdb re-called the multiplex PCR reads through MiXCR, storing one row per CDR3 protein. Of around 690,000 distinct CDR3 sequences in the sample, approximately 15% were seen once. The chain links TRBV6-2 or TRBV6-3 to TRBJ2-2; 7 positions match TRBD1. The origin of this receptor is a man between 50 and 59 years old with Graves' hyperthyroidism. Input material: blood. CDR3 residues: CASSQPGTVNTGELFF. The CDR3 nucleotides are TGTGCCAGCAGCCAACCCGGGACAGTCAACACCGGGGAGCTGTTTTTT.